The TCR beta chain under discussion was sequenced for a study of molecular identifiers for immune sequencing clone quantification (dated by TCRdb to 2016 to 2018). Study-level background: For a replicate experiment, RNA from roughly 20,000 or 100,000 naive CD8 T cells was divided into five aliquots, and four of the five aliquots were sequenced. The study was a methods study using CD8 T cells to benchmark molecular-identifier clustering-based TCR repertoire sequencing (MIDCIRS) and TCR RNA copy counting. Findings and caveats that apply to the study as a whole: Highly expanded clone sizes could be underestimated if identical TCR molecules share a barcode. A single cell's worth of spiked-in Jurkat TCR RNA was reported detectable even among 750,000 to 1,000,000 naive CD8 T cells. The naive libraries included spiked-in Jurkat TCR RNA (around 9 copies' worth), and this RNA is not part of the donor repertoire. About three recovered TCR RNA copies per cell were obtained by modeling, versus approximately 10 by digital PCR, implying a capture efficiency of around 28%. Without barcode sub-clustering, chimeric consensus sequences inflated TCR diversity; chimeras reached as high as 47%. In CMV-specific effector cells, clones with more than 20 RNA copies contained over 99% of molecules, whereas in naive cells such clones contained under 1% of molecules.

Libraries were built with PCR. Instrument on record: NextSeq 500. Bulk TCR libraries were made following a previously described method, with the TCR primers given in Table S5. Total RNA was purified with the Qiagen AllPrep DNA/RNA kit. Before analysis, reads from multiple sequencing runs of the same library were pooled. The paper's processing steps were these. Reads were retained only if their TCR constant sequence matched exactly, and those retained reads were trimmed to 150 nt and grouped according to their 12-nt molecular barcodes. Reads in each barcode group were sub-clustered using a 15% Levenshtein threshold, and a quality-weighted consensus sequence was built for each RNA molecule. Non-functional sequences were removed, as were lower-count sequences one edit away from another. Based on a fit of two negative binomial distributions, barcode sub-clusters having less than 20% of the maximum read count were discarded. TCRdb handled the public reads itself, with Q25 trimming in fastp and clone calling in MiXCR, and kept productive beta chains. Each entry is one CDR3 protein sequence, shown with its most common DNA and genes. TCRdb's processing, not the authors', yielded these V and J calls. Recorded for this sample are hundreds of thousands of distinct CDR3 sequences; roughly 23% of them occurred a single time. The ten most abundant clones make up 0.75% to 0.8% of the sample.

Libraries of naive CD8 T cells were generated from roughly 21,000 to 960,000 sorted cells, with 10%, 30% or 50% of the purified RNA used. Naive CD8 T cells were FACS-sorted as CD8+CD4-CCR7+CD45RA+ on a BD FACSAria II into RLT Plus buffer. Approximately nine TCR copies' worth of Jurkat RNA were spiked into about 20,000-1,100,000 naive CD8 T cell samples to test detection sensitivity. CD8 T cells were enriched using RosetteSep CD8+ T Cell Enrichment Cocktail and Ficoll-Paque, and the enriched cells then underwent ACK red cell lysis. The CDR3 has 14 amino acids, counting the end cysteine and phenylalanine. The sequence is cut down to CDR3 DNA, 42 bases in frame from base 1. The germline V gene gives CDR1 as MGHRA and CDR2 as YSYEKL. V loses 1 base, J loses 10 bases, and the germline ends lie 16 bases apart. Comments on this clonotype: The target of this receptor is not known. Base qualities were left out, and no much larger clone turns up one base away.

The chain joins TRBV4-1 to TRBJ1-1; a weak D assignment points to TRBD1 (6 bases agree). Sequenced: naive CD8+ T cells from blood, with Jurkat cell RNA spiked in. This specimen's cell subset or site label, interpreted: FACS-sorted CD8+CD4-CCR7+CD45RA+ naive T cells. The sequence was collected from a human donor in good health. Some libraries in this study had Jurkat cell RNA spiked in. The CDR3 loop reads CASSQAPRGTIAFF. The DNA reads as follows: TGCGCCAGCAGCCAAGCCCCAAGGGGGACAATAGCTTTCTTT.